This entry features one TCR beta chain sequence. The data originate from a study of cytomegalovirus exposure and HLA in healthy donors. PCR primers comprised 60 Vbeta and 13 Jbeta primers. Measured with immunoSEQ multiplex PCR; TCRdb has only the in-frame clones, and not every one. The sample has 90,000 to 150,000 clones, around 80% seen once. Trimming removed 1 base from V and 2 bases from J; junction bases left unmatched: 2. Per germline, CDR1 SGHDN and CDR2 FVKESK. The CDR3 contains 16 residues. Sequencing was performed on PBMCs. The TCR was taken from a female donor in good health and CMV-seronegative. The chain couples TRBV14 to TRBJ1-2, with TRBD1 identical over 12 bases. Here the CDR3 DNA reads TGTGCCAGCAGCCAAGCGGGACAGGGGGCCAACTATGGCTACACCTTC. This translates into CASSQAGQGANYGYTF.